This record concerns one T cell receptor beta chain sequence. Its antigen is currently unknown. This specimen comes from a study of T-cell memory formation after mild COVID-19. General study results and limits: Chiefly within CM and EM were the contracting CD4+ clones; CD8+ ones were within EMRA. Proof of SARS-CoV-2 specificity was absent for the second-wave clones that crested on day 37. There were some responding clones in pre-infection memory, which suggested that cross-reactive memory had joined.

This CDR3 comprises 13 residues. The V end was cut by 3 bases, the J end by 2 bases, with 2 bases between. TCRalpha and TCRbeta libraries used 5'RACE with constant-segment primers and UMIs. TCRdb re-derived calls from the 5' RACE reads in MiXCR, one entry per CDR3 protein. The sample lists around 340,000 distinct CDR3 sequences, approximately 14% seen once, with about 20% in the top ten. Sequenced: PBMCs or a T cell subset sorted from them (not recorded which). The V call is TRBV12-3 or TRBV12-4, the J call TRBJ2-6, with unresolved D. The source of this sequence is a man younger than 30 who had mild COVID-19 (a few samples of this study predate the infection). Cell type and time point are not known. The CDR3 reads CASSFAGANVLTF. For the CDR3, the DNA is TGTGCCAGCAGTTTTGCTGGGGCCAACGTCCTGACTTTC.